Included here is one TCR beta chain sequence, with context. What it recognizes is unknown. The data originate from a study of T cell responses to AZD1222 COVID-19 vaccine. Findings of the study overall: Baseline serology detected seropositivity in only six AZD1222 recipients. The CD4 TCRs associated with vaccination extended across spike and predominated at 160-218 and 743-854. The study found Spike-specific TCR breadth and depth rose after two AZD1222 doses.

Here immunoSEQ multiplex PCR was the method, and the copy in TCRdb shows in-frame clones only, minus some. The sample lists 100,000 to 150,000 clones; about 90% were seen once. The junction had 3 bases not matched to a gene; V was cut back by 6 bases and J by 4 bases. CDR1 SNHLY and CDR2 FYNNEI come from the germline V gene. This CDR3 is built from 14 residues. Source: peripheral blood, taken on day 0 of AZD1222 vaccination. The J gene is TRBJ2-1, the V gene TRBV2, with 10 positions matching TRBD2. This receptor was identified in an adult in good health. DNA of the CDR3: TGTGCCAGCAGCACTAGCGGGACGTACAATGAGCAGTTCTTC. Translated: CASSTSGTYNEQFF.